A selection of T cell receptor beta chains follows, all from one sample in a study of blood T cell repertoires in COVID-19. The protocol was immunoSEQ multiplex PCR, while the TCRdb copy is restricted to in-frame clones and leaves out a portion. The data hold 200,000 to 250,000 clones, with around 84% observed a single time. Sequencing used peripheral blood. The receptors shown here come from a woman older than 75 with active or convalescent COVID-19. The CDR3 runs from the conserved cysteine through the conserved F or W. Fields, in order: V gene, D gene, clone size, J gene, CDR3 length, CDR3 protein, CDR3 DNA. D genes are given only for firm matches. The size field is filled for only some rows; it gives once, few, many or a size class.

>TRBV18|.|.|TRBJ1-1|16
CASSQTPGSLNTEAFF
TGTGCCAGCTCACAAACTCCGGGATCCCTGAACACTGAAGCTTTCTTT
>TRBV12-3/TRBV12-4|.|.|TRBJ1-5|13
CASSLFPISPQHF
TGTGCCAGCAGTTTATTTCCCATTTCGCCCCAGCATTTT
>TRBV5-1|.|.|TRBJ1-1|14
CASSSVGANTEAFF
TGCGCCAGCAGCTCGGTGGGGGCGAACACTGAAGCTTTCTTT
>TRBV19|TRBD1|.|TRBJ1-5|12
CASKGANQPQHF
TGTGCCAGTAAGGGGGCCAATCAGCCCCAGCATTTT
>TRBV12-5|TRBD1|.|TRBJ2-3|17
CASGSRDVGTGRNTQYF
TGTGCTAGTGGTTCGCGGGATGTTGGGACAGGGAGGAATACGCAGTATTTT
>TRBV24-1|TRBD1|.|TRBJ1-5|15
CATSGQGFGNQPQHF
TGTGCCACCAGTGGACAGGGGTTCGGAAATCAGCCCCAGCATTTT
>TRBV6-4|TRBD2|.|TRBJ2-7|16
CASSGVSGSLSYEQYF
TGTGCCAGCAGTGGAGTAAGCGGGAGCCTCTCCTACGAGCAGTACTTC
>TRBV27|TRBD2|.|TRBJ2-3|17
CASSLWTSGGVTDTQYF
TGTGCCAGCAGTTTATGGACTAGCGGGGGGGTCACAGATACGCAGTATTTT
>TRBV7-2|TRBD1|.|TRBJ2-7|14
CASRPPGTGPEQYF
TGTGCCAGCAGACCTCCCGGGACAGGACCCGAGCAGTACTTC
>TRBV7-9|TRBD2|.|TRBJ2-1|16
CASSFSGRPSYNEQFF
TGTGCCAGCAGCTTTTCCGGGAGGCCAAGCTACAATGAGCAGTTCTTC
>TRBV28|.|.|TRBJ2-1|15
CASSLGRGVDNEQFF
TGTGCCAGCAGTTTAGGCAGGGGTGTGGACAATGAGCAGTTCTTC
>TRBV6-2/TRBV6-3|.|.|TRBJ2-5|12
CASSYTEETQYF
TGTGCCAGCAGTTACACAGAAGAGACCCAGTACTTC
>TRBV7-2|TRBD2|.|TRBJ2-3|17
CASSGWTSTVSTDTQYF
TGTGCCAGCAGCGGGTGGACTAGTACCGTCAGCACAGATACGCAGTATTTT
>TRBV7-3|TRBD2|.|TRBJ2-1|16
CASSFSGTSTYNEQFF
TGTGCCAGCAGCTTTTCCGGGACTAGCACCTACAATGAGCAGTTCTTC
>TRBV27|.|.|TRBJ1-5|17
CASSLVGGQGNNQPQHF
TGTGCCAGCAGTTTGGTTGGGGGCCAGGGAAATAATCAGCCCCAGCATTTT
>TRBV19|TRBD1|.|TRBJ2-3|16
CASSTPGTGATDTQYF
TGTGCCAGTAGTACCCCCGGGACAGGGGCGACAGATACGCAGTATTTT
>TRBV19|TRBD1|.|TRBJ1-5|14
CASSVTGGRQPQHF
TGTGCCAGTAGCGTCACAGGGGGAAGACAGCCCCAGCATTTT
>TRBV11-2|.|once|TRBJ1-6|16
CASSPPVWQGGSPLHF
TGTGCCAGCAGCCCCCCCGTGTGGCAGGGTGGATCACCCCTCCACTTT
>TRBV7-2|.|.|TRBJ1-1|14
CASSLSYGNTEAFF
TGTGCCAGCAGCTTATCTTACGGGAACACTGAAGCTTTCTTT
>TRBV3-1/TRBV3-2|.|.|TRBJ1-1|12
CASSQAQTEAFF
TGTGCCAGCAGCCAAGCCCAGACAGAAGCTTTCTTT
>TRBV3-1/TRBV3-2|.|.|TRBJ2-5|13
CASSQGRQETQYF
TGTGCCAGCAGCCAGGGCAGACAAGAGACCCAGTACTTC
>TRBV19|.|.|TRBJ2-7|15
CASSMEPLSSYEQYF
TGTGCCAGTAGTATGGAGCCACTTTCCTCCTACGAGCAGTACTTC
>TRBV20-1|TRBD2|.|TRBJ2-1|16
CSASQAGGPYSYEQFF
TGCAGTGCTAGTCAAGCGGGAGGGCCGTACTCGTATGAGCAGTTCTTC
>TRBV7-9|.|.|TRBJ1-1|15
CASSLVWASNTEAFF
TGTGCCAGCAGCTTAGTGTGGGCCTCGAACACTGAAGCTTTCTTT
>TRBV7-9|TRBD1|.|TRBJ1-2|13
CASSRQGREGYTF
TGTGCCAGCAGCCGACAGGGGCGAGAAGGCTACACCTTC
>TRBV28|.|.|TRBJ2-7|13
CASSLPGLYEQYF
TGTGCCAGCAGTTTACCCGGGTTGTATGAGCAGTACTTC
>TRBV5-1|.|.|TRBJ2-3|15
CASSLGGASTDTQYF
TGCGCCAGCAGCTTGGGTGGGGCTAGCACAGATACGCAGTATTTT
>TRBV5-1|TRBD2|.|TRBJ2-3|17
CASSLASGGAGTDTQYF
TGCGCCAGCAGCTTGGCTAGCGGGGGGGCCGGCACAGATACGCAGTATTTT
>TRBV5-6|.|.|TRBJ2-1|14
CASSLVDRRGEQFF
TGTGCCAGCAGCTTGGTTGACCGTCGGGGTGAGCAGTTCTTC
>TRBV4-2|TRBD2|.|TRBJ2-7|17
CASSPHGLAQSSYEQYF
TGTGCCAGCAGCCCCCACGGACTAGCGCAGAGCTCCTACGAGCAGTACTTC
>TRBV2|TRBD2|.|TRBJ2-1|14
CASRRGDDYNEQFF
TGTGCCAGCAGACGGGGGGACGACTACAATGAGCAGTTCTTC
>TRBV3-1/TRBV3-2|.|.|TRBJ1-2|14
CASSQGQPVTGYTF
TGTGCCAGCAGCCAAGGACAGCCCGTAACGGGCTACACCTTC
>TRBV7-2|TRBD2|.|TRBJ2-7|16
CASSLRRTSGFDEQYF
TGTGCCAGCAGCTTGCGTCGGACTAGCGGTTTCGACGAGCAGTACTTC
>TRBV28|TRBD1|once|TRBJ2-5|15
CASSSPGQGMETQYF
TGTGCCAGCAGTTCCCCGGGACAGGGAATGGAGACCCAGTACTTC
>TRBV19|TRBD1|.|TRBJ1-2|15
CASRYRQGGDYGYTF
TGTGCCAGTAGATACCGACAGGGGGGGGACTATGGCTACACCTTC
>TRBV18|.|.|TRBJ2-1|14
CASSPGISGDEQFF
TGTGCCAGCTCCCCGGGGATCAGCGGCGATGAGCAGTTCTTC
>TRBV5-1|.|.|TRBJ2-2|15
CASSSQGMDTGELFF
TGCGCCAGCAGCTCCCAGGGGATGGACACCGGGGAGCTGTTTTTT
>TRBV18|TRBD2|.|TRBJ2-7|15
CASSPGTSGFYEQYF
TGTGCCAGCTCACCTGGGACTAGCGGCTTCTACGAGCAGTACTTC
>TRBV6-1|.|.|TRBJ2-6|17
CASSELGLLTGANVLTF
TGTGCCAGCAGTGAACTGGGACTCTTAACTGGGGCCAACGTCCTGACTTTC
>TRBV28|.|.|TRBJ1-2|11
CASSKILGYTF
TGTGCCAGCAGCAAGATACTAGGCTACACCTTC